The rows below give T cell receptor beta chains drawn from one sample of a study of metastatic and nonmetastatic thyroid tumors. TCRdb redid the clone calls on the PCR reads using MiXCR. This sample carries approximately 44,000 clones, 28% of them seen once, and the ten largest clones take 9.9%. The sample comprised blood. The origin of the receptors is a male donor with papillary thyroid cancer or a benign thyroid nodule (not recorded which). Some clones in this sample may be carry-over from other donors' samples. Both conserved end residues are part of each CDR3. The D gene is left open where the match is weak. Size tells how often a clone was seen (once, few, many) or the class of an expanded clone, and some rows leave it out.

v_call: TRBV20-1; clone_size: many; j_call: TRBJ2-3; d_call: -; cdr3_length: 12; cdr3_nt: TGCAGTGCTAACCGTCGGACTGAGGCGCAGTATTTT; cdr3_aa: CSANRRTEAQYF
v_call: TRBV27; clone_size: -; j_call: TRBJ2-7; d_call: -; cdr3_length: 14; cdr3_nt: TGTGCCAGCAGTGCCCGATTCAGGGGCCACGAGCAGTACTTC; cdr3_aa: CASSARFRGHEQYF
v_call: TRBV5-1; clone_size: once; j_call: TRBJ1-4; d_call: TRBD1; cdr3_length: 14; cdr3_nt: TGCGCCAGCAGTCCAGACAGGGGCGGAGAAAAACTGTTTTTT; cdr3_aa: CASSPDRGGEKLFF
v_call: TRBV7-8; clone_size: few; j_call: TRBJ2-2; d_call: -; cdr3_length: 16; cdr3_nt: TGTGCCAGCAGCTCAGGGACCCTAGCGAGCACCGGGGAGCTGTTTTTT; cdr3_aa: CASSSGTLASTGELFF
v_call: TRBV27; clone_size: many; j_call: TRBJ2-1; d_call: TRBD1; cdr3_length: 14; cdr3_nt: TGTGCCAGCAGTCTCGGGACAGGGCCCAATGAGCAGTTCTTC; cdr3_aa: CASSLGTGPNEQFF
v_call: TRBV28; clone_size: medium-sized; j_call: TRBJ2-7; d_call: -; cdr3_length: 12; cdr3_nt: TGTGCCAGCAGTTTATCTTCCTACGAGCAGTACTTC; cdr3_aa: CASSLSSYEQYF
v_call: TRBV7-9; clone_size: -; j_call: TRBJ2-7; d_call: -; cdr3_length: 14; cdr3_nt: TGTGCCAGCAGCTTGGAGGTCGCGGGTAGCGAGCAGTACTTC; cdr3_aa: CASSLEVAGSEQYF
v_call: TRBV3-1; clone_size: many; j_call: TRBJ2-1; d_call: -; cdr3_length: 15; cdr3_nt: TGTGCCAGCAGCCAAGATCGCCAGGGTTGGAATGAGCAGTTCTTC; cdr3_aa: CASSQDRQGWNEQFF
v_call: TRBV11-2; clone_size: -; j_call: TRBJ2-1; d_call: -; cdr3_length: 13; cdr3_nt: TGTGCCAGCAGCTTAGGGGGTGACGGTGTGCAGTTCTTC; cdr3_aa: CASSLGGDGVQFF
v_call: TRBV5-1; clone_size: many; j_call: TRBJ2-5; d_call: TRBD2; cdr3_length: 16; cdr3_nt: TGCGCCAGCAGCCTGGGGACTAGCGGGAGGACGGAGACCCAGTACTTC; cdr3_aa: CASSLGTSGRTETQYF
v_call: TRBV11-1; clone_size: -; j_call: TRBJ2-7; d_call: -; cdr3_length: 13; cdr3_nt: TGTGCCAGCAGCTTCGACTTATCCTACGAGCAGTACTTC; cdr3_aa: CASSFDLSYEQYF
v_call: TRBV12-3/TRBV12-4; clone_size: -; j_call: TRBJ1-1; d_call: -; cdr3_length: 15; cdr3_nt: TGTGCCAGCAGCCAGGACTTTACAGGAGGGACTGTAGCTTTCTTT; cdr3_aa: CASSQDFTGGTVAFF
v_call: TRBV4-1; clone_size: many; j_call: TRBJ2-2; d_call: TRBD2; cdr3_length: 18; cdr3_nt: TGCGCCAGCAGCCGGATGCTCGTGACTAGCGGGAACACCGGGGAGCTGTTTTTT; cdr3_aa: CASSRMLVTSGNTGELFF